The clone carrying this T cell receptor beta chain was observed many times. The data originate from a study of neurological immune-mediated disorders. V was pared by 5 bases and J by 0 bases, with 12 bases between. CDR1 and CDR2 from the germline V gene are SGHAT and FQNNGV. The CDR3 is 15 residues long. By 5'RACE with 10-nucleotide random UMIs, the cDNA was made. TCRdb recomputed calls from the 5' RACE reads with MiXCR, one row per CDR3 protein. The data show 50,000 to 70,000 distinct CDR3 sequences, roughly an eighth seen once. The chain is built from TRBV11-2 and TRBJ2-3; a possible D gene is TRBD2 (7 bases). The sample comprised PBMCs. This receptor was identified in a woman in her sixties or seventies with HTLV-1-associated myelopathy (HAM/TSP). The CDR3 loop reads CASSPRGASTDTQYF. The CDR3 DNA reads as TGTGCCAGCAGCCCACGGGGGGCCAGCACAGATACGCAGTATTTT.